The 13 T cell receptor beta chains reported below all come from one sample, sequenced in a study of T-cell reconstitution after alpha-beta-depleted transplantation in children. It was with unique molecular identifiers that the TCRbeta library was prepared. MiXCR was run by TCRdb on the PCR reads, yielding one entry per CDR3 protein. The sample has approximately 800,000 distinct CDR3 sequences; roughly 15% are singletons. The source material was PBMCs, mostly from graft donor cells, sampled 360 days after TCRalphabeta/CD19-depleted stem cell transplant. These receptors were obtained from a male patient younger than 18 who had a stem cell transplant for acute lymphoblastic leukemia, so the T cells may come from the graft donor.

This clonotype was detected many times. The chain carries TRBV5-1 and TRBJ2-1, with 10 positions matching TRBD2. J lost 4 bases, V lost 4 bases, and 5 bases had no gene match. The germline CDR1 and CDR2 sequences are SGHRS and YFSETQ. The CDR3 extends over 15 amino acids. The CDR3 sequence is CASSGRTSGYNEQFF. The CDR3 DNA reads TGCGCCAGCAGCGGCCGGACTAGCGGATACAATGAGCAGTTCTTC.

This clonotype was counted a few times. This sequence joins TRBV20-1 and TRBJ2-3; 9 nucleotides agree with TRBD1. The ends lost 6 bases at V and 4 bases at J; junction bases unmatched: 11. Germline V lookup: CDR1 DFQATT, CDR2 SNEGSKA (reference sequence). The CDR3 spans 15 residues. CDR3: CSARAGTGWADTQYF. As DNA, the CDR3 is TGCAGTGCGAGGGCCGGGACAGGGTGGGCAGATACGCAGTATTTT.

This clonotype was seen more than once but under ten times. The chain carries TRBV7-6 and TRBJ1-4; D might be TRBD1 (5 bases). Trimming took 1 base from V and 6 from J, leaving 12 bases between them. Looked up from germline, CDR1 is SGHVS and CDR2 is FNYEAQ. The length of the CDR3 is 15 residues. The CDR3 region has the DNA TGTGCCAGCAGCTTAGGGGGCGCGGCAGATGAAAAACTGTTTTTT. Translated, it gives CASSLGGAADEKLFF. Looking up the rest from reference TRBV7-6 and TRBJ1-4 gives the full variable domain: GAGVSQSPRYKVTKRGQDVALRCDPISGHVSLYWYRQALGQGPEFLTYFNYEAQQDKSGLPNDRFSAERPEGSISTLTIQRTEQRDSAMYRCASSLGGAADEKLFFGSGTQLSVL.

This clonotype occurred many times. This chain uses TRBV5-1 with TRBJ2-2; 13 nucleotides line up with TRBD2. The CDR3 covers 16 residues. V was pared by 7 bases and J by 4 bases, with 7 bases of the junction left unmatched. Germline V gene lookup returns CDR1 SGHRS and CDR2 YFSETQ. The CDR3 bases are TGCGCCAGCGAAACTAGCGGGAGGGCCGGCACCGGGGAGCTGTTTTTT. Amino acid sequence: CASETSGRAGTGELFF. Together with reference TRBV5-1 and TRBJ2-2, the CDR3 gives the full variable domain: KAGVTQTPRYLIKTRGQQVTLSCSPISGHRSVSWYQQTPGQGLQFLFEYFSETQRNKGNFPGRFSGRQFSNSRSEMNVSTLELGDSALYLCASETSGRAGTGELFFGEGSRLTVL.

This clonotype appeared a few times. The V call is TRBV7-9, the J call TRBJ1-2; D may be TRBD1 (5 bases). With 5 bases removed from V and 7 bases from J, the gap between germline ends came to 8 bases. Germline loops: CDR1 SEHNR, CDR2 FQNEAQ (reference sequence). The CDR3 is 11 residues long. The CDR3 bases are TGTGCCAGCAGCCCCGACAGTGGCTACACCTTC. It yields the protein CASSPDSGYTF.

Only a few counts were recorded for this clonotype. The chain has TRBV9 and TRBJ2-7; no clear D. V lost 0 bases and J lost 5, with 12 bases in between. There are 14 residues in the CDR3. CDR1 and CDR2 from the germline V gene are SGDLS and YYNGEE. CDR3 loop: CASSVGIVENEQYF. CDR3 nucleotides: TGTGCCAGCAGCGTAGGGATAGTAGAAAACGAGCAGTACTTC.

The rearrangement uses TRBV4-1 and TRBJ1-3; D remains ambiguous. This CDR3 comprises 14 residues. Trimming shortened V by 3 bases and J by 3 bases, and 9 bases separated the two germline ends. In germline, CDR1 is MGHRA, CDR2 YSYEKL. CDR3 residues: CASSQVLLGNTIYF. The CDR3 coding sequence is TGCGCCAGCAGCCAGGTCCTTCTTGGAAACACCATATATTTT.

This clonotype was seen a handful of times. The chain has TRBV12-3 or TRBV12-4 and TRBJ2-1; 13 nucleotides align to TRBD2. J lost 6 bases, V lost 6 bases, and 5 bases had no gene match. The CDR3 loop spans 15 amino acids. The CDR3 spells CASRSGLAGINEQFF. CDR3 nucleotides: TGTGCCAGCAGATCGGGACTAGCGGGAATCAATGAGCAGTTCTTC.

Turning to this clonotype: This may come from a read error, since a much larger clone is one base off. V and J are TRBV12-3 or TRBV12-4 and TRBJ1-2, with TRBD1 identical over 9 bases. The CDR3 covers 14 residues. J was trimmed by 3 bases and V by 6 bases; bases with no gene match: 5. CDR3 region: CASRQDRGYYGYTF. The DNA of the CDR3 is TGTGCCAGCAGACAGGACAGGGGATACTATGGCTACACCTTC.

This clonotype was found a few times. The chain recombines TRBV11-2 with TRBJ2-3; D call uncertain. Germline values: CDR1 SGHAT, CDR2 FQNNGV. The V end lost 4 bases, the J end lost 5 bases, and 22 bases lay between the germline ends. This CDR3 contains 17 residues. CDR3 bases: TGTGCCAGCAGCTCCCTACACCTGAAAGGGTTCCAAGATACGCAGTATTTT. Its translation: CASSSLHLKGFQDTQYF.

The chain joins TRBV7-8 to TRBJ2-7; 10 bases match TRBD2. The ends lost 4 bases at V and 0 bases at J; junction bases unmatched: 3. From germline, CDR1 is SGHVS and CDR2 FQNEAQ. The CDR3 extends over 15 amino acids. The CDR3 bases are TGTGCCAGCAGCTGGACTAGCGGTCCCTCCTACGAGCAGTACTTC. This codes for CASSWTSGPSYEQYF.

This chain uses TRBV15 with TRBJ2-1; 7 positions agree with TRBD2. Germline V gives CDR1 LNHNV, CDR2 YYDKDF (reference sequence). This CDR3 spans 16 amino acids. Losses at the gene ends were 1 base for V and 9 bases for J; bases not matched to a gene: 12. The DNA for the CDR3 is TGTGCCACCAGCAGAGGTGGAAATGGACTAGTTGGTGAGCAGTTCTTC. It specifies CATSRGGNGLVGEQFF.

This chain uses TRBV13 with TRBJ2-3; D is uncertain. Trimming pared 8 bases from V and 10 bases from J, leaving 13 bases between. Germline V gene sequence: CDR1 PRHDT, CDR2 FYEKMQ (reference sequence). This CDR3 contains 11 residues. The CDR3 DNA follows: TGTGCCAGCGGAACCGCCTTTCCGCAGTATTTT. Translation: CASGTAFPQYF.